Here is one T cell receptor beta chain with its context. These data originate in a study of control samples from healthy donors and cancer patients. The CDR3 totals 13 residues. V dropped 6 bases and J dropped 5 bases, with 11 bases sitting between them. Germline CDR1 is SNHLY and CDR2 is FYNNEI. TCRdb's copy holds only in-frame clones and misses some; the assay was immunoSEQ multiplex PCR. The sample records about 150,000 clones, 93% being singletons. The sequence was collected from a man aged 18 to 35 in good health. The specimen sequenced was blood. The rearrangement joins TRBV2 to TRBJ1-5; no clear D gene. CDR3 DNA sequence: TGTGCCAGCAGGGGAGTTGAGTATCAGCCCCAGCATTTT. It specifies CASRGVEYQPQHF.